The 30 T cell receptor beta chains given below trace back to one sample, sequenced in a study of identical twins. A single record per CDR3 protein comes from TCRdb applying MiXCR to the 5' RACE reads. The sample gives some 790,000 distinct CDR3 sequences, 15% to 20% of which show up once; less than 15% is in the top ten. The same data also went into a second study, on T cells expressing NK-cell markers.

Sequencing was performed on PBMCs. These receptors originate from a woman under 30 in good health.

This chain connects TRBV18 to TRBJ1-1; 8 bases align to TRBD1. V lost 2 bases, J lost 6 bases, and 8 bases stayed unmatched. Per germline, CDR1 KGHSH and CDR2 LQKENI. CDR3 length equals 15 residues. The CDR3 sequence: CASSPGTGGRSEAFF. CDR3 DNA sequence: TGTGCCAGCTCACCAGGTACAGGGGGACGTTCTGAAGCTTTCTTT.

In its sample, this clonotype was seen a few times. This rearrangement joins TRBV10-3 to TRBJ2-6, with D unresolved. The length of the CDR3 is 15 residues. CDR1 is ENHRY and CDR2 is SYGVKD in the germline V gene. V lost 9 bases to trimming and J lost 0 bases, with 12 bases between them. The CDR3 reads CAMRWESSGANVLTF. Written as DNA, the CDR3 is TGTGCCATGCGGTGGGAAAGCTCTGGGGCCAACGTCCTGACTTTC.

This clonotype was counted between two and nine times. The gene calls are TRBV20-1 and TRBJ2-7, with 9 bases aligning to TRBD1. V gave up 2 bases and J gave up 2 bases; unmatched junction bases: 7. This CDR3 contains 15 residues. The germline gives CDR1 DFQATT, CDR2 SNEGSKA (reference sequence). The CDR3 is CSARSGDRATYEQYF. The CDR3 nucleotides are TGCAGTGCTAGATCGGGGGACAGGGCCACCTACGAGCAGTACTTC.

The V call is TRBV7-9, the J call TRBJ1-2; 8 nucleotides agree with TRBD1. In germline, CDR1 is SEHNR, CDR2 FQNEAQ (reference sequence). Trimming removed 6 bases from V and 8 bases from J; junction bases left unmatched: 8. CDR3 size: 13 residues. The CDR3 DNA reads as TGTGCCAGCAGGGACAGGGAAACAGCGGGCTACACCTTC. Encoded protein: CASRDRETAGYTF.

This chain uses TRBV30 with TRBJ2-5; 10 positions match TRBD2. The germline V gene encodes CDR1 GTSNPN and CDR2 SVGIG (reference sequence). The length of the CDR3 is 13 residues. J lost 5 bases, V lost 5 bases, and 5 bases had no gene match. CDR3 protein: CAWAPGLAETQYF. The CDR3 DNA follows: TGTGCCTGGGCTCCGGGACTAGCGGAGACCCAGTACTTC.

This clonotype turned up a few times. The J gene is TRBJ2-1, the V gene TRBV5-6; 9 bases are shared with TRBD2. The CDR3 is 14 amino acids. After removal of 4 bases from V and 6 bases from J, the junction contained 5 bases not matched to a gene. Germline lookup yields CDR1 SGHDT and CDR2 YYEEEE. The CDR3 sequence: CASSEGLARNEQFF. Written as DNA, the CDR3 is TGTGCCAGCAGCGAGGGACTAGCCCGCAATGAGCAGTTCTTC. The full variable domain, its missing parts supplied by reference TRBV5-6 and TRBJ2-1, is DAGVTQSPTHLIKTRGQQVTLRCSPKSGHDTVSWYQQALGQGPQFIFQYYEEEERQRGNFPDRFSGHQFPNYSSELNVNALLLGDSALYLCASSEGLARNEQFFGPGTRLTVL.

This clonotype was picked up a small number of times. The rearrangement uses TRBV12-3 or TRBV12-4 and TRBJ2-5; no definite D call. The CDR3 runs to 14 residues. Trimming stripped 5 bases from V and 5 bases from J, with 15 bases between. The CDR3 nucleotides read TGTGCCAGCAGTCGCAGACTGGGTCCGGAGACCCAGTACTTC. Encoded protein: CASSRRLGPETQYF.

This clonotype was seen a handful of times. The chain carries TRBV20-1 and TRBJ2-2; 8 bases are shared with TRBD2. The germline CDR1 and CDR2 sequences are DFQATT and SNEGSKA (reference sequence). The CDR3 has 15 residues. The junction had 6 bases not matched to a gene; V was cut back by 1 base and J by 5 bases. CDR3 bases: TGCAGTGCTAGAGTTCTACCTAGCGGGACCGGGGAGCTGTTTTTT. It specifies CSARVLPSGTGELFF.

CDR3 sequence reads: CASSLDTGPYGYTF. CDR3 nucleotide sequence: TGCGCCAGCAGCTTGGATACAGGGCCGTATGGCTACACCTTC. This rearrangement joins TRBV5-1 to TRBJ1-2, with a weak D call TRBD1 (6 bases). The CDR3 is made up of 14 amino acids. Germline V gene lookup returns CDR1 SGHRS and CDR2 YFSETQ. Trimming left V 0 bases short and J 5 bases short, with 11 bases between.

This clonotype was found a few times. The V gene is TRBV12-3 or TRBV12-4, the J gene TRBJ2-4; 7 bases map to TRBD1. This CDR3 has 15 amino acids. V lost 6 bases, J lost 3 bases, and 8 bases stayed unmatched. The CDR3 reads CASSPPRQGKNIQYF. The CDR3 DNA reads TGTGCCAGCAGCCCCCCCCGACAGGGCAAAAACATTCAGTACTTC.

The chain recombines TRBV5-6 with TRBJ1-1; perhaps TRBD1 as D (6 bases). This CDR3 has 15 residues. Trimming stripped 0 bases from V and 6 bases from J, with 15 bases between. Germline V gene sequence: CDR1 SGHDT, CDR2 YYEEEE. The CDR3, as DNA: TGTGCCAGCAGCTTGGGGGGCAGGGGCGGTGCTGAAGCTTTCTTT. Translating gives CASSLGGRGGAEAFF.

CDR3 amino acids: CASSGPIYEEQYF. The CDR3 coding sequence is TGTGCCAGCTCCGGGCCAATTTATGAAGAGCAGTACTTC. The rearrangement joins TRBV2 to TRBJ2-7; D call uncertain. V was pared by 8 bases and J by 7 bases, with 18 bases between. This CDR3 comprises 13 residues. Germline lookup yields CDR1 SNHLY and CDR2 FYNNEI. Drawing the rest from reference TRBV2 and TRBJ2-7, the complete variable domain is EPEVTQTPSHQVTQMGQEVILRCVPISNHLYFYWYRQILGQKVEFLVSFYNNEISEKSEIFDDQFSVERPDGSNFTLKIRSTKLEDSAMYFCASSGPIYEEQYFGPGTRLTVT.

This clonotype was found a few times. The CDR3 region has the DNA TGTGCCAGCACGGGGGGGATTAACACCGGGGAGCTGTTTTTT. Translated: CASTGGINTGELFF. The chain recombines TRBV5-5 with TRBJ2-2, with 8 bases fitting TRBD2. The CDR3 length is 14 residues. In germline, CDR1 is SGHKS, CDR2 YYEKEE (reference sequence). Germline trimming cut 6 bases from V and 2 bases from J; bases unmatched to any gene: 3. Full variable domain (missing parts from reference TRBV5-5 and TRBJ2-2): DAGVTQSPTHLIKTRGQQVTLRCSPISGHKSVSWYQQVLGQGPQFIFQYYEKEERGRGNFPDRFSARQFPNYSSELNVNALLLGDSALYLCASTGGINTGELFFGEGSRLTVL.

This sequence joins TRBV29-1 and TRBJ1-2, with D hard to call. The CDR3 length is 12 residues. Trimming cost V 4 bases and J 8 bases, with 14 bases left between them. The germline CDR1 and CDR2 sequences are SQVTM and ANQGSEA. The DNA for the CDR3 is TGCAGCGTTGTCCCCCGTGGTGGGGGCTACACCTTC. Residues: CSVVPRGGGYTF.

The CDR3: CASARDPANTGELFF. CDR3 in DNA: TGTGCCAGTGCGAGGGACCCCGCGAACACCGGGGAGCTGTTTTTT. This sequence joins TRBV9 and TRBJ2-2; tentatively, D is TRBD1 or TRBD2 (5 bases each). V lost 8 bases, J lost 0 bases, and 14 bases lay in between. The CDR3 runs to 15 residues. Germline V gene lookup returns CDR1 SGDLS and CDR2 YYNGEE.

This clonotype was observed a handful of times. This chain links TRBV6-1 with TRBJ1-2, with D possibly matching TRBD1 (6 bases). V was pared by 6 bases and J by 7 bases, with 15 bases between. The germline V gene encodes CDR1 MNHNS and CDR2 SASEGT. The CDR3 covers 13 residues. The CDR3 DNA is TGTGCCAGCAGCCCCACAGGGCTCCGTGGCTACACCTTC. This sequence encodes CASSPTGLRGYTF.

This chain links TRBV5-5 with TRBJ2-7, with TRBD2 matching 8 bases. The CDR3 runs 14 residues. Germline values: CDR1 SGHKS, CDR2 YYEKEE (reference sequence). The V gene end was trimmed by 3 bases and the J gene end by 4 bases; junction bases not matched to a gene: 6. The CDR3 sequence: CASSYLGGRYEQYF. CDR3 bases: TGTGCCAGCAGCTATTTGGGCGGGAGGTACGAGCAGTACTTC.

This clonotype was seen at least ten times. The chain couples TRBV6-5 to TRBJ1-5; D might be TRBD1 (5 bases). The germline V gene encodes CDR1 MNHEY and CDR2 SVGAGI. This CDR3 has 15 amino acids. Trimming shortened V by 0 bases and J by 2 bases, and 8 bases separated the two germline ends. The CDR3 reads CASSYSGAGNQPQHF. The DNA for the CDR3 is TGTGCCAGCAGTTACTCAGGGGCAGGCAATCAGCCCCAGCATTTT.

This clonotype occurred a few times. V and J are TRBV6-1 and TRBJ2-7; D might be TRBD2 (6 bases). This CDR3 is built from 14 residues. The germline V and J ends were trimmed by 6 bases and 0 bases, with 12 bases remaining between them. The germline gives CDR1 MNHNS, CDR2 SASEGT. CDR3 sequence: CASSGGIDSYEQYF. CDR3 bases: TGTGCCAGCAGCGGCGGGATTGACTCCTACGAGCAGTACTTC.

This clonotype came up a few times. CDR3 sequence (DNA): TGCAGCGCGGGCCCGGGACTAGCGCTTCTGCACGAGCAGTACTTC. Residues: CSAGPGLALLHEQYF. This chain joins TRBV29-1 and TRBJ2-7; 10 bases are shared with TRBD2. Germline V gene data show CDR1 as SQVTM and CDR2 as ANQGSEA. With V trimmed by 7 bases and J by 5 bases, 14 bases remained unmatched. The CDR3 is made up of 15 amino acids.

This clonotype was found a few times. V usage is TRBV19 and J usage is TRBJ2-7; unclear D gene. The germline CDR1 and CDR2 sequences are LNHDA and SQIVND (reference sequence). The CDR3 consists of 12 residues. The V gene lost 10 bases and the J gene lost 2 bases, with 12 bases spanning the gap. CDR3 nucleotides: TGTGCCACCACGGACCAGACCTACGAGCAGTACTTC. This encodes CATTDQTYEQYF.

This chain joins TRBV12-3 or TRBV12-4 and TRBJ2-1; D uncertain. Trimming shortened V by 6 bases and J by 6 bases, and 12 bases separated the two germline ends. This CDR3 spans 13 amino acids. This CDR3 reads CASSLQKANEQFF. The CDR3 bases are TGTGCCAGCAGCCTTCAAAAGGCCAATGAGCAGTTCTTC.

In this sample, this clonotype turned up a few times. The chain couples TRBV7-8 to TRBJ2-5; D call uncertain. V was cut by 4 bases and J by 0 bases, with 12 bases left in between. Germline CDR1 reads SGHVS; CDR2 reads FQNEAQ. The length of the CDR3 is 15 residues. The CDR3 DNA is TGTGCCAGCAGCTACGACGACTCTTACCAAGAGACCCAGTACTTC. Translating gives CASSYDDSYQETQYF.

CDR3 protein: CASTSTNTQYF. Here the CDR3 DNA reads TGTGCCAGCACCTCGACTAATACGCAGTATTTT. This rearrangement joins TRBV12-3 or TRBV12-4 to TRBJ2-3, with D tentatively TRBD2 (5 bases). The CDR3 is 11 amino acids. Trimming removed 7 bases from V and 7 bases from J, with 9 bases in between.

This clonotype was picked up a small number of times. The germline gene is not matched at one end of the junction; a read error may be the cause. The chain combines TRBV6-1 with TRBJ2-1; 9 bases fit TRBD1. Germline V gene sequence: CDR1 MNHNS, CDR2 SASEGT. CDR3 length equals 15 residues. CDR3 sequence reads: CASREGTGNLNEQFF. The CDR3 bases are TGTGCCAGCAGGGAAGGGACAGGGAATCTCAATGAGCAGTTCTTC.

This sequence joins TRBV5-1 and TRBJ2-2; 9 nucleotides match TRBD1. The CDR3 is 14 amino acids. V lost 0 bases to trimming and J lost 8 bases; unmatched junction nucleotides: 2. Germline CDR1 reads SGHRS; CDR2 reads YFSETQ. The CDR3: CASSLVGTGGELFF. The CDR3 nucleotides read TGCGCCAGCAGCTTGGTCGGGACAGGGGGGGAGCTGTTTTTT.

The V call is TRBV7-9, the J call TRBJ1-1; D unclear. The CDR3 consists of 11 residues. V was shortened by 5 bases and J by 10 bases, with 11 bases between the two germline ends. From germline, CDR1 is SEHNR and CDR2 FQNEAQ (reference sequence). The CDR3 sequence: CASSPIWGAFF. The DNA for the CDR3 is TGTGCCAGCAGCCCTATTTGGGGAGCTTTCTTT.

This clonotype came up many times. The chain employs TRBV6-5 and TRBJ1-1, with a tentative D call TRBD1 (5 bases). This CDR3 contains 13 residues. Between the trimmed V and J ends, which lost 3 bases and 6 bases, there was a span of 11 bases. The germline gives CDR1 MNHEY, CDR2 SVGAGI. The CDR3 region is CASSYFQGSEAFF. CDR3 in DNA: TGTGCCAGCAGTTATTTTCAGGGATCTGAAGCTTTCTTT.

This clonotype was seen only a few times. The chain joins TRBV7-2 to TRBJ2-7, with D uncertain. This CDR3 spans 14 amino acids. Germline V CDR1 and CDR2: SGHTA, FQGNSA. V was trimmed by 1 base and J by 6 bases, leaving 13 bases between them. CDR3 loop: CASSLVVGVPEQYF. In nucleotides, the CDR3 is TGTGCCAGCAGCTTAGTGGTTGGGGTCCCCGAGCAGTACTTC.

This rearrangement joins TRBV24-1 to TRBJ2-5; possibly TRBD1 for D (5 bases). Trimming removed 3 bases from V and 0 bases from J, with 10 bases in between. The CDR3 sequence is 15 residues long. Germline V gene lookup returns CDR1 KGHDR and CDR2 SFDVKD. CDR3 sequence reads: CATSDAAGHQETQYF. CDR3 DNA: TGTGCCACCAGTGATGCCGCAGGGCACCAAGAGACCCAGTACTTC.